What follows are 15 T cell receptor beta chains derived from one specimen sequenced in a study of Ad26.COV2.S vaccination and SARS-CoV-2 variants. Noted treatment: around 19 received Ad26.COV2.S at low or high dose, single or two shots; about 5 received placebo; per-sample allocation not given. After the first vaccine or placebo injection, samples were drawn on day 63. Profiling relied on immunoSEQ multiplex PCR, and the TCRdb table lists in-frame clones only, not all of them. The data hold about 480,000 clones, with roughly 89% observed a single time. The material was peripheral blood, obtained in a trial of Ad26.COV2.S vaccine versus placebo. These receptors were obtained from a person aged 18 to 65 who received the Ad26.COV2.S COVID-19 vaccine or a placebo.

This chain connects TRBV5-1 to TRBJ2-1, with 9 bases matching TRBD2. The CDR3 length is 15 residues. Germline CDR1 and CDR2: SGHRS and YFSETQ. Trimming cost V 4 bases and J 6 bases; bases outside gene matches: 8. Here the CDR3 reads CASSTGTSLRNEQFF. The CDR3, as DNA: TGCGCCAGCAGCACCGGGACTAGCCTACGCAATGAGCAGTTCTTC.

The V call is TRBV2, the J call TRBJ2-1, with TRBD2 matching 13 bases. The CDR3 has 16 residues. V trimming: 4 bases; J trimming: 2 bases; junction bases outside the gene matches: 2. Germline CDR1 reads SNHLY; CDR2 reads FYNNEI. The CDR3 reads CASSALAGGAYNEQFF. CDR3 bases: TGTGCCAGCAGTGCACTAGCGGGAGGGGCCTACAATGAGCAGTTCTTC.

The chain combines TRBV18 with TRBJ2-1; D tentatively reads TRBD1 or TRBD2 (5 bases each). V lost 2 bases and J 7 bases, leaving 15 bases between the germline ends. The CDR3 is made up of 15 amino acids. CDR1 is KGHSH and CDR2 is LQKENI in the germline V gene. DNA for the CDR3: TGTGCCAGCTCACCAAGTAGGGGTAGAGGGAATGAGCAGTTCTTC. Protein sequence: CASSPSRGRGNEQFF.

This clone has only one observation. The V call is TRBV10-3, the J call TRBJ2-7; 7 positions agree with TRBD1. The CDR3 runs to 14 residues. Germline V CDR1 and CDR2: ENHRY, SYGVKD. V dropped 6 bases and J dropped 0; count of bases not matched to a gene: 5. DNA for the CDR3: TGTGCCATCAGCTGGACAGGCGACTCCTACGAGCAGTACTTC. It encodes CAISWTGDSYEQYF.

In DNA, the CDR3 is TGTGCCAGCAGCTTAGATAGCGCGGTGGGGGTCAACTATGGCTACACCTTC. Protein sequence: CASSLDSAVGVNYGYTF. The V gene is TRBV7-2, the J gene TRBJ1-2, with a weak D call TRBD1 (5 bases). Looked up from germline, CDR1 is SGHTA and CDR2 is FQGNSA. V lost 1 base and J 2 bases, leaving 17 bases between the germline ends. The CDR3 is 17 amino acids.

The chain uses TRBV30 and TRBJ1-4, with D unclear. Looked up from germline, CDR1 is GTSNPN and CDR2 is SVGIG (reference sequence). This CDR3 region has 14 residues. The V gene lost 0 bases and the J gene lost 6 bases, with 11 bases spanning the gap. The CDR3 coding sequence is TGTGCCTGGAGTGTAAGCGGTGGTTATGAAAAACTGTTTTTT. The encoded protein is CAWSVSGGYEKLFF.

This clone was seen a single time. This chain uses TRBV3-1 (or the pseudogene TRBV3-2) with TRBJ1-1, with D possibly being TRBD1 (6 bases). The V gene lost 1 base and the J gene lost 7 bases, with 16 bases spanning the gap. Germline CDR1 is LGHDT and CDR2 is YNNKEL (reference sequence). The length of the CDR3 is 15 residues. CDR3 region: CASSQAGGRTFEAFF. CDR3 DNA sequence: TGTGCCAGCAGCCAAGCCGGGGGGCGGACGTTTGAAGCTTTCTTT.

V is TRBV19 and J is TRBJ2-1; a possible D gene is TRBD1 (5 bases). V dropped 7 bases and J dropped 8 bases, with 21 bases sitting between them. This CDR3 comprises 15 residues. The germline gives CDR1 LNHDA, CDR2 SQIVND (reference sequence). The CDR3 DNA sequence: TGTGCCAGTACCCTGGGTATAAGGGGTGCCGATGAGCAGTTCTTC. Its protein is CASTLGIRGADEQFF.

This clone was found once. The CDR3 loop reads CASSRRTSGETQYF. As DNA, the CDR3 is TGTGCCAGCAGCAGAAGGACTAGCGGGGAGACCCAGTACTTC. The chain has TRBV5-6 and TRBJ2-5; 11 bases align to TRBD2. V lost 4 bases and J lost 5; bases outside the gene matches: 4. Per germline, CDR1 SGHDT and CDR2 YYEEEE. This CDR3 has 14 residues. The full variable domain, with the rest looked up from reference TRBV5-6 and TRBJ2-5, is DAGVTQSPTHLIKTRGQQVTLRCSPKSGHDTVSWYQQALGQGPQFIFQYYEEEERQRGNFPDRFSGHQFPNYSSELNVNALLLGDSALYLCASSRRTSGETQYFGPGTRLLVL.

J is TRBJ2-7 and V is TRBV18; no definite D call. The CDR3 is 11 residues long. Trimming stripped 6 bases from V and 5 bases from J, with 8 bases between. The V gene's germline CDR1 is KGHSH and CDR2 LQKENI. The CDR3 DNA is TGTGCCAGCTCGGCCTGGGACGAGCAGTACTTC. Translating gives CASSAWDEQYF.

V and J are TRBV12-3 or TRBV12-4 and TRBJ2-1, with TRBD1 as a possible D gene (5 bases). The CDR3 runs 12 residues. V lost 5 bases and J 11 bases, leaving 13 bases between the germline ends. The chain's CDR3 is CASSEGDPQQFF. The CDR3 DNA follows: TGTGCCAGCAGTGAAGGGGATCCCCAGCAGTTCTTC.

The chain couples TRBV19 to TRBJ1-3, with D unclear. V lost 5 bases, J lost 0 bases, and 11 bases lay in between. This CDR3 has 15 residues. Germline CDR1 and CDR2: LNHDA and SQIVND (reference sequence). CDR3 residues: CASSVYTPSGNTIYF. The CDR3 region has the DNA TGTGCCAGTAGTGTTTACACCCCCTCTGGAAACACCATATATTTT. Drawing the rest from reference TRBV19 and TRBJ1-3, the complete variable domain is DGGITQSPKYLFRKEGQNVTLSCEQNLNHDAMYWYRQDPGQGLRLIYYSQIVNDFQKGDIAEGYSVSREKKESFPLTVTSAQKNPTAFYLCASSVYTPSGNTIYFGEGSWLTVV.

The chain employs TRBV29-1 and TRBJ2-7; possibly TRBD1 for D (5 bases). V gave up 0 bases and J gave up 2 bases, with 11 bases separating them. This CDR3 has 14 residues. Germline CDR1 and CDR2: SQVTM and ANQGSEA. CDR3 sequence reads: CSVEETAPTYEQYF. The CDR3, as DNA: TGCAGCGTTGAAGAGACAGCCCCAACCTACGAGCAGTACTTC.

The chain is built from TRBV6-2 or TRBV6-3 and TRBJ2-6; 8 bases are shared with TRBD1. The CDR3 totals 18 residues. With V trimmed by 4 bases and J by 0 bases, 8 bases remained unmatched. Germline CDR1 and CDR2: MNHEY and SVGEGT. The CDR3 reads CASSSDRGPPSGANVLTF. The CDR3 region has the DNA TGTGCCAGCAGTTCAGACAGGGGCCCACCCTCTGGGGCCAACGTCCTGACTTTC.

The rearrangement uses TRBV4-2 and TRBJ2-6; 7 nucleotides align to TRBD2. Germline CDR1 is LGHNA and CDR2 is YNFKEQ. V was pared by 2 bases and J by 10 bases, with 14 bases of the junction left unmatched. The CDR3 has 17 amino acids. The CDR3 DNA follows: TGTGCCAGCAGCCAAACCAGAGGGACTACCCCGCTAAACGTCCTGACTTTC. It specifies CASSQTRGTTPLNVLTF.